This TCR beta chain emerged from a study of blood T cell repertoires in COVID-19. Sequencing was performed with immunoSEQ multiplex PCR; in TCRdb, only in-frame clones are kept and a portion is missing. Here the sample spans around 72,000 clones, 88% being singletons. The V gene's germline CDR1 is MNHNS and CDR2 SASEGT. Trimming took 3 bases from V and 8 from J, leaving 25 bases between them. This CDR3 contains 17 residues. The clonotype was recovered from a man between 45 and 60 years old with acute or convalescent COVID-19. The chain employs TRBV6-1 and TRBJ1-2; D may be TRBD1 (5 bases). Sequencing was carried out using peripheral blood. The DNA for the CDR3 is TGTGCCAGCAGTGATACGTATGCCGGTGGGGCCTTGGGAGGCTACACCTTC. Translating it yields CASSDTYAGGALGGYTF.